These T cell receptor beta chains were read from a single sample in a study of cytomegalovirus exposure and HLA in healthy donors. Here immunoSEQ multiplex PCR was the method, and the copy in TCRdb shows in-frame clones only, minus some. The sample holds about 190,000 clones, 65% to 75% seen once. The sequenced material came from PBMCs. Every receptor here comes from a man between 25 and 39 years old in good health and CMV-seropositive. Both conserved end residues are part of each CDR3. The order of the fields is D gene, clone size, V gene, J gene, CDR3 DNA, CDR3 protein. D genes are given only for firm matches. Clone size appears in some rows only: once, few, many, or a class for an expanded clone.

>.|few|TRBV7-8|TRBJ1-1
TGTGCCAGCAGCGGGGGGTCGGGGAACACTGAAGCTTTCTTT
CASSGGSGNTEAFF
>.|.|TRBV7-9|TRBJ2-1
TGTGCCAGCAGCTTATTAAGTCTGGACAGCTCCTACAATGAGCAGTTCTTC
CASSLLSLDSSYNEQFF
>TRBD2|few|TRBV6-6|TRBJ2-2
TGTGCCAGCAGCCCGGGACTAGCAGGGTACACCGGGGAGCTGTTTTTT
CASSPGLAGYTGELFF
>TRBD1|.|TRBV7-8|TRBJ1-2
TGTGCCAGCAGCTTAGTGTTGGGTAGGACAGGTGGTGGCTACACCTTC
CASSLVLGRTGGGYTF
>.|.|TRBV30|TRBJ1-6
TGTGCCTGGAGTGCGAGGGATAATTCACCCCTCCACTTT
CAWSARDNSPLHF
>TRBD1|.|TRBV29-1|TRBJ2-3
TGCAGCGTGTACAGGGGCGGGACAGATACGCAGTATTTT
CSVYRGGTDTQYF
>TRBD2|few|TRBV7-2|TRBJ2-1
TGTGCCAGCAGCTCCCGGGCGACTAGCGTCAACAATGAGCAGTTCTTC
CASSSRATSVNNEQFF
>TRBD1|.|TRBV30|TRBJ1-6
TGTGCCTGGAGTGTGGGACAGAGCAATTCACCCCTCCACTTT
CAWSVGQSNSPLHF
>TRBD1|few|TRBV19|TRBJ1-1
TGTGCCAGTAGCACGGGACAGAGGAACACTGAAGCTTTCTTT
CASSTGQRNTEAFF
>TRBD2|.|TRBV4-2|TRBJ2-2
TGTGCCACCGGACTAGCGGGGAACACCGGGGAGCTGTTTTTT
CATGLAGNTGELFF
>.|once|TRBV19|TRBJ1-1
TGTGCCAGTTTCGGTTCGACAGTCCATTTGAACACTGAAGCTTTCTTT
CASFGSTVHLNTEAFF
>.|.|TRBV9|TRBJ2-4
TGTGCCAGCAGCGTAGGGCAATCCCAAAACATTCAGTACTTC
CASSVGQSQNIQYF
>.|once|TRBV2|TRBJ2-7
TGTGCCAGCGAGCTAGATCTCGAGCAGTACTTC
CASELDLEQYF
>TRBD1|.|TRBV27|TRBJ2-7
TGTGCCAGCAGTCCCTCACCGGGACAGGGGGTATACGAGCAGTACTTC
CASSPSPGQGVYEQYF
>TRBD1|.|TRBV9|TRBJ2-3
TGTGCCAGCAGCGGGAGACCCGGGACAGGGGTTACAGATACGCAGTATTTT
CASSGRPGTGVTDTQYF
>.|.|TRBV13|TRBJ2-1
TGTGCCAGCAGCCCTTGGGGGGGCGATGAGCAGTTCTTC
CASSPWGGDEQFF
>.|few|TRBV7-2|TRBJ2-1
TGTGCCAGCAGCTTAGGAGGGGGTGGGGTTGAGAGAAGTGAGCAGTTCTTC
CASSLGGGGVERSEQFF
>TRBD2|few|TRBV9|TRBJ2-1
TGTGCCAGCAGCCCCTCGGATCCGGGACTAGCGGGAGGAAATGAGCAGTTCTTC
CASSPSDPGLAGGNEQFF
>.|.|TRBV25-1|TRBJ1-3
TGTGCCAGCAGTGAATGGGGGGTCGGGAACACCATATATTTT
CASSEWGVGNTIYF
>TRBD1|.|TRBV7-9|TRBJ2-5
TGTGCCAGCAGTCAACAGGGGGCGGGGGAGACCCAGTACTTC
CASSQQGAGETQYF
>.|.|TRBV28|TRBJ1-4
TGTGCCAGCAGTTTCGTTCAGGGTAGGGAAAAACTGTTTTTT
CASSFVQGREKLFF
>TRBD1|.|TRBV30|TRBJ1-2
TGTGCCTGGAGTGCCGGGACAGGGTTTTCTGGCTACACCTTC
CAWSAGTGFSGYTF